The text below deals with one TCR beta chain. It has no known antigen specificity. No much larger clone is present one base from it, and per-base qualities are unavailable. Each PCR received spiked-in synthetic TCR analog templates so that absolute template abundance could be estimated from read counts. The immunoSEQ assay used bias-controlled V and J gene primers to amplify TCRbeta CDR3 regions from genomic DNA. Rearranged TCRbeta segments were sequenced at approximately 20X coverage. The paper's data handling went like this. Clustering was used to correct sequencing errors, and CDR3s were annotated against IMGT to assign V, D and J genes. Downstream analyses used only productive TCRbeta rearrangements, leaving out any out-of-frame or stop-codon sequences. Clonality was calculated as one minus the Shannon entropy normalized by the log of the number of unique productive sequences. Clones differing between time points or between blood and tumor were identified by Fisher's exact test with Benjamini-Hochberg correction at adjusted p below 0.01. Drawn from immuneACCESS, this table holds only the in-frame rearrangements with V and J called that TCRdb kept. Clones are partly lost; checked studies trace under half to an unresolved V gene and leave the rest unexplained. V and J calls and clone size come straight from that table; D and trimming were deduced from the DNA. The sample profile shows about 14,000 clones; 88% of them were found once. The leading ten clones occupy about 15% of the sample.

A cohort of about 30 patients with locally advanced or metastatic urothelial carcinoma, treated at Memorial Sloan Kettering on a trial protocol, was included. Peripheral blood mononuclear cells were collected pretreatment and during treatment, at between 1 and 8 total time points per patient. The Qiagen DNeasy Blood extraction kit was used to purify genomic DNA from total PBMCs and from tumor samples. PBMCs were collected pretreatment and during treatment, and were isolated and stored as previously described. This entry is derived from a study of PD-L1 blockade in urothelial cancer (dated by TCRdb to about 2017). Context from the whole study: All patients started therapy in about 2014 and received atezolizumab 1,200 mg intravenously every 3 weeks. Durable clinical benefit was defined as progression-free survival longer than 6 months, and TCR features were also tested against progression-free and overall survival. In the same patients, whole exome sequencing and RNA sequencing of pretreatment tumors were performed in addition to TCR sequencing. Patients had an ECOG performance status of 0 or 1 and had received between 0 and 3 prior chemotherapy regimens. Somatic, immune and clinical correlates of response to PD-L1 blockade with atezolizumab in urothelial cancer were the focus of an exploratory multi-omic analysis. Blood samples were analyzed 3 weeks after the start of treatment (second dose) and 6 weeks after the start of treatment. A median of roughly 140,000 T cells and 85,000 or so unique TCRs was obtained from blood samples, and a median clonality of 0.080 was observed. Durable clinical benefit was achieved by nine patients but not by the remaining 20. Pretreatment tumor samples and matched peripheral blood, collected serially before and after atezolizumab treatment, underwent TCR sequencing. About nine tenths of the roughly 29 patients were males with bladder-origin urothelial cancer, and about 60% of the 29 reported a prior smoking history. Some 29 patients had pretreatment blood TCR-seq, some 25 had at least one posttreatment blood collection, and some 25 had tumor TCR-seq.

The CDR3, from cysteine to phenylalanine, totals 15 residues. The kept DNA is CDR3 alone, 45 bases in frame from the first base. The V end gives up 4 bases and the J end 6 bases, leaving 6 bases in the junction not matched to a gene. As encoded in the germline V gene, CDR1 is MDHEN while CDR2 is SYDVKM. Here is what the overall study found, with its caveats: Because of the small sample size (n ≈ 30) and the many exploratory analyses performed, the results are intended to be regarded as hypothesis-generating. Improved progression-free and overall survival was associated with having pretreatment peripheral blood TCR clonality below the median. At 3 weeks after the start of treatment, tumor-associated TCR clones in peripheral blood had expanded more in patients with durable benefit (n of about 20, p = 0.022).

The input for sequencing was PBMCs, taken around atezolizumab (anti-PD-L1) treatment. The chain is assembled from TRBV28 and TRBJ1-5; the junction holds 10 bases that match TRBD1. The sequence was collected from an older man with urothelial cancer. The DNA sequence follows: TGTGCCAGCAGTTCTCGGACAGGGGGGAGTCAGCCCCAGCATTTT. This sequence encodes CASSSRTGGSQPQHF.